This T cell receptor (beta chain) emerged from a study of identical twins. Study-level findings and limits: The study drew conclusions from cross-sectional statistical analysis, not from following the same donors. Cord blood's abundant beta clonotypes had fewer insertions, unlike memory repertoires.

A single record per CDR3 protein comes from TCRdb applying MiXCR to the 5' RACE reads. Among some 760,000 distinct CDR3 sequences listed, about 18% were seen once. Germline lookup yields CDR1 SGHRS and CDR2 YFSETQ. V shed 4 bases, J shed 3 bases, and the junction held 12 bases outside the gene matches. This CDR3 is built from 18 residues. This clonotype was seen a handful of times. Its antigen is not known. This same sample was also taken into another study, of T cells expressing NK-cell markers. That source notes: The sorts in several experiments were restricted to alpha-beta TCR T cells by an anti-gamma-delta TCR antibody.

The receptor comes from a woman between 18 and 30 years old in good health. Source material: PBMCs. The chain uses TRBV5-1 and TRBJ2-1; 11 bases agree with TRBD1. CDR3 protein: CASSPTPTGTGGYNEQFF. The CDR3 DNA is TGCGCCAGCAGCCCAACACCCACCGGGACAGGGGGCTACAATGAGCAGTTCTTC. Combining the CDR3 with reference TRBV5-1 and TRBJ2-1 gives the whole variable domain KAGVTQTPRYLIKTRGQQVTLSCSPISGHRSVSWYQQTPGQGLQFLFEYFSETQRNKGNFPGRFSGRQFSNSRSEMNVSTLELGDSALYLCASSPTPTGTGGYNEQFFGPGTRLTVL.